These T cell receptor beta chains were read from a single sample in a study of CD8 T cells in ankylosing spondylitis. Each CDR3 protein gets one entry after TCRdb re-called the 5' RACE reads with MiXCR. The data contain 250,000 or so distinct CDR3 sequences, 20% to 30% of them seen just once; the ten biggest clones take up over 0.55%. Sequenced input: blood, either unsorted or a sorted T cell fraction (not recorded which). Receptors were obtained from a male donor with ankylosing spondylitis or in good health (not recorded which). Each CDR3 is given with its conserved first and last residue. A D gene is named only where the DNA matches it firmly. Clone size is not always given. Where it is, it says once, few, many or a class for expanded clones.

TGTGCCAGCAGTAACAGACAGGGAACTAACTATGGCTACACCTTC	CASSNRQGTNYGYTF	many	TRBJ1-2	TRBV12-3/TRBV12-4	TRBD1
TGCAGTACGCACGTAGAAGGACAAGCTAACTATGGCTACACCTTC	CSTHVEGQANYGYTF	.	TRBJ1-2	TRBV20-1	.
TGTGCCAGCTCACCACAAGGAGGCCGAAGCTCCTACGAGCAGTACTTC	CASSPQGGRSSYEQYF	.	TRBJ2-7	TRBV18	.
TGCAGTGCCCATCCTGACAGGGAGGCTGGCTACACCTTC	CSAHPDREAGYTF	many	TRBJ1-2	TRBV20-1	TRBD1
TGTGCCAGCAGGGACCCGGTTTCCCCCCTTGAAGCTTTCTTT	CASRDPVSPLEAFF	few	TRBJ1-1	TRBV2	.
TGTGCCACCAGTGATAGGCCCGGGGGACCTACTAAAAATGAGCAGTTCTTC	CATSDRPGGPTKNEQFF	.	TRBJ2-1	TRBV24-1	.
TGCAGTGGGATACCCTATGCGGGTCAAACAGATACGCAGTATTTT	CSGIPYAGQTDTQYF	many	TRBJ2-3	TRBV20-1	.
TGTGCCAGCAGCCTAAGCGGGAGAACCGGGGAGCTGTTTTTT	CASSLSGRTGELFF	.	TRBJ2-2	TRBV12-3/TRBV12-4	TRBD2
TGCAGCGTTGAGGAGGGGGACGGCACAGATACGCAGTATTTT	CSVEEGDGTDTQYF	many	TRBJ2-3	TRBV29-1	.
TGTGCCAGCAGTTTATCGAGGGGGGCCCATCAGCCCCAGCATTTT	CASSLSRGAHQPQHF	.	TRBJ1-5	TRBV27	.
TGTGCCAGCAGCTTGGACGGCAGGATAGAGACCCAGTACTTC	CASSLDGRIETQYF	.	TRBJ2-5	TRBV5-4	.
TGTGCCAGCAGCCCCTCCGTACAGGGGGCGTTCACCGGGGAGCTGTTTTTT	CASSPSVQGAFTGELFF	few	TRBJ2-2	TRBV7-3	TRBD1
TGCAGTGCTCGGCTAGCGGGGTGGGAGACCCAGTACTTC	CSARLAGWETQYF	.	TRBJ2-5	TRBV20-1	TRBD2
TGCGCCAGCAGCAGGACTAGCGGGGCCCTAGAGACCCAGTACTTC	CASSRTSGALETQYF	few	TRBJ2-5	TRBV5-1	TRBD2
TGTGCCAGCAGTCTCGGGGGAACCTCCTACGAGCAGTACTTC	CASSLGGTSYEQYF	many	TRBJ2-7	TRBV6-1	.
TGTGCCATCGCTGGAGACACCGGGGAGCTGTTTTTT	CAIAGDTGELFF	few	TRBJ2-2	TRBV10-3	.
TGCGCCAGCAGCTTGGGACTAGCGGGGGGGCCCGGGCAAGAGACCCAGTACTTC	CASSLGLAGGPGQETQYF	many	TRBJ2-5	TRBV5-1	TRBD2
TGCAGTGCTCACCCAGGGGTCCTCAATCAGCCCCAGCATTTT	CSAHPGVLNQPQHF	few	TRBJ1-5	TRBV20-1	.
TGTGCCAGCGTTACTAGCGGGGCTAGCACAGATACGCAGTATTTT	CASVTSGASTDTQYF	.	TRBJ2-3	TRBV2	TRBD2
TGCAGTGCTAGAGATCAGGGGGCCGAACATGGCTACACCTTC	CSARDQGAEHGYTF	few	TRBJ1-2	TRBV20-1	TRBD1
TGTGCCAGCGGTTCGACTACTGTTAGCTACGAGCAGTACTTC	CASGSTTVSYEQYF	.	TRBJ2-7	TRBV6-5	.
TGTGCCAGCAGTTACTCGACGCGGGTGGCCGAGCAGTACTTC	CASSYSTRVAEQYF	.	TRBJ2-7	TRBV6-5	.
TGTGCCACCAGTGATTCCGGGACTTCAGATACGCAGTATTTT	CATSDSGTSDTQYF	.	TRBJ2-3	TRBV24-1	.
TGTGCCAGCAGCCAAAACCAGGCGAACAATGAGCAGTTCTTC	CASSQNQANNEQFF	few	TRBJ2-1	TRBV12-3/TRBV12-4	.
TGCAGTGCCAACAGGGGCCCCGGGGAGCTGTTTTTT	CSANRGPGELFF	.	TRBJ2-2	TRBV20-1	TRBD1
TGTGCCAGCAGATCCACAGGGATCCTAGGCACAGATACGCAGTATTTT	CASRSTGILGTDTQYF	few	TRBJ2-3	TRBV6-1	.
TGTGCCTGGGGGTTCGGGTACGAGCAGTACTTC	CAWGFGYEQYF	.	TRBJ2-7	TRBV30	.
TGTGCCAGCAACCTACTAGAACGGGATGAGCAGTTCTTC	CASNLLERDEQFF	few	TRBJ2-1	TRBV12-3/TRBV12-4	.
TGTGCCATCAGCCCGGACAGGGTCGGACAGCCCCAGCATTTT	CAISPDRVGQPQHF	many	TRBJ1-5	TRBV10-3	TRBD1
TGCAGCGTTGGCGTCGGAAACACCGGGGAGCTGTTTTTT	CSVGVGNTGELFF	.	TRBJ2-2	TRBV29-1	.
TGCGCCAGCAGCTCTACACAGGGCAGCGGCGAGCAGTACTTC	CASSSTQGSGEQYF	few	TRBJ2-7	TRBV5-1	.
TGTGCCATCAGGACGGGGGGGCCTTACAATGAGCAGTTCTTC	CAIRTGGPYNEQFF	.	TRBJ2-1	TRBV10-3	TRBD2
TGTGCCACCAGTGACCCTCGGACGGCCGGGGCTGGCTACACCTTC	CATSDPRTAGAGYTF	.	TRBJ1-2	TRBV24-1	.